A selection of T cell receptor beta chains follows, all from one sample in a study of beta chain features in type 1 diabetes. Profiling relied on immunoSEQ multiplex PCR, and the TCRdb table lists in-frame clones only, not all of them. Among 200,000 to 250,000 clones listed, 27% were seen once. Sample: central memory CD4+ T cells from blood. The receptors were sampled from a man aged 25 to 40 in good health. Each CDR3 is given without its conserved first and last residue. The D gene is left open where the match is weak.

v_gene	d_gene	j_gene	CDR3aa
TRBV30	NA	TRBJ2-7	AWSTGRGEQY
TRBV6-5	NA	TRBJ1-2	ASSYRENYGYT
TRBV30	TRBD1	TRBJ2-7	AWTRTGNEQY
TRBV4-1	NA	TRBJ2-6	ASSQHGGANVLT
TRBV21-1	NA	TRBJ1-6	ASSKGSNHHRDRASPLH
TRBV6-6	TRBD2	TRBJ2-3	ASSYSTSRTDTQY
TRBV30	TRBD1	TRBJ2-2	AWSVRRGQAGGELF
TRBV14	TRBD1	TRBJ1-2	ASSQDQGVANYGYT
TRBV20-1	NA	TRBJ2-3	SANRPDTQY
TRBV5-1	NA	TRBJ2-1	ASSSPAGEQF
TRBV11-2	TRBD1	TRBJ2-3	ASSLFGQATDTQY